This TCR beta chain appears in the sequencing data of a study of blood T cell repertoires in COVID-19. Sequencing was performed with immunoSEQ multiplex PCR; in TCRdb, only in-frame clones are kept and a portion is missing. The sample yields about 200,000 clones, roughly 82% seen once. The CDR3 consists of 13 residues. Looked up from germline, CDR1 is SGHNT and CDR2 is YYREEE (reference sequence). The source material was PBMCs or T cells enriched from blood (not recorded which). The receptor was derived from a woman aged 55 to 70 with acute COVID-19. The chain is built from TRBV5-4 and TRBJ1-1, with D unresolved. CDR3 bases: TGTGCTAGCGCCGGTTTAATGAACACTGAAGCTTTCTTT. Amino acids: CASAGLMNTEAFF.